This passage covers 26 T cell receptor beta chains from one sample sequenced in a study of shared clonotypes between healthy human individuals. Data came from immunoSEQ multiplex PCR; TCRdb stores just in-frame clones and leaves some out. The top ten clones hold 0.4% to 0.45% of a sample with some 1,600,000 clones, under 99% of them seen once. Sequenced: naive CD4+ T cells sorted from blood. The subset is: CD45RA+ positively selected. These receptor sequences come from a man under 40 in good health.

The CDR3 spells CATSRDSRQPQHF. Here the CDR3 DNA reads TGTGCCACCAGCAGGGACAGTCGTCAGCCCCAGCATTTT. The chain couples TRBV15 to TRBJ1-5; D is possibly TRBD1 (6 bases). Germline-derived CDR1 and CDR2 are LNHNV and YYDKDF (reference sequence). V shed 3 bases and J shed 6 bases, with 9 bases lying between them. The CDR3 has 13 residues.

The CDR3 sequence: CASSLRLAGPYEQYF. The DNA for the CDR3 is TGTGCCAGCAGTCTTAGACTAGCGGGACCCTACGAGCAGTACTTC. This chain connects TRBV27 to TRBJ2-7; 11 bases line up with TRBD2. CDR3 length equals 15 residues. Germline CDR1 MNHEY, CDR2 SMNVEV (reference sequence). After removal of 5 bases from V and 2 bases from J, the junction contained 5 bases not matched to a gene.

V and J are TRBV28 and TRBJ2-1; the match to TRBD1 covers 7 bases. This CDR3 is 15 amino acids long. J gave up 0 bases and V 6 bases, and 5 bases lay outside the gene matches. The germline V gene encodes CDR1 MDHEN and CDR2 SYDVKM. CDR3 coding DNA: TGTGCCAGCAGAACGACAGGGATCTCCTACAATGAGCAGTTCTTC. This sequence encodes CASRTTGISYNEQFF.

The genes are TRBV6-6 and TRBJ2-1; 8 nucleotides align to TRBD2. Germline CDR1 MNHNY, CDR2 SVGAGI (reference sequence). With V trimmed by 6 bases and J by 7 bases, 11 bases remained unmatched. The CDR3 sequence is 15 residues long. The CDR3 sequence: CASSPGGAGVNEQFF. CDR3 DNA: TGTGCCAGCAGCCCGGGGGGGGCGGGAGTGAATGAGCAGTTCTTC.

A note on this clone: The same CDR3 can be traced to other DNA sequences in this sample. This chain connects TRBV18 to TRBJ2-5; possible D gene TRBD2, 5 bases. Trimming removed 3 bases at V and 5 bases at J, with 10 bases between. The germline V gene has CDR1 KGHSH and CDR2 LQKENI. This CDR3 has 13 residues. CDR3 DNA: TGTGCCAGCTCACCTAGAGGGCAGGAGACCCAGTACTTC. Translating gives CASSPRGQETQYF.

This clone was recorded only once. CDR3 sequence (DNA): TGTGCCAGCAGCCCCCGGGACTCAAACACTGAAGCTTTCTTT. This gives the protein CASSPRDSNTEAFF. This chain connects TRBV4-2 to TRBJ1-1; a possible D gene is TRBD1 (5 bases). V was cut by 4 bases and J by 2 bases, with 11 bases left in between. The CDR3 covers 14 residues. Looked up from germline, CDR1 is LGHNA and CDR2 is YNFKEQ.

The rearrangement links TRBV7-6 to TRBJ1-5; D unclear. Germline V lookup: CDR1 SGHVS, CDR2 FNYEAQ. There are 14 residues in the CDR3. V lost 5 bases and J lost 2, with 10 bases in between. CDR3: CASSPTGGNQPQHF. CDR3 coding DNA: TGTGCCAGCAGCCCCACCGGGGGCAATCAGCCCCAGCATTTT.

The gene calls are TRBV4-1 and TRBJ1-2; 7 nucleotides match TRBD1. Germline V CDR1 and CDR2: MGHRA, YSYEKL. The trim removed 2 bases at V and 7 bases at J, leaving 7 bases unmatched. The CDR3 length is 14 residues. Here the CDR3 DNA reads TGCGCCAGCAGCCAAAGGGGGCCGTGGGGTGGCTACACCTTC. It specifies CASSQRGPWGGYTF.

CDR3 in DNA: TGTGCCAGCGTGGCTAGCGGGACAGATACGCAGTATTTT. Protein sequence: CASVASGTDTQYF. The rearrangement links TRBV6-6 to TRBJ2-3; 8 bases are shared with TRBD2. Per germline, CDR1 MNHNY and CDR2 SVGAGI (reference sequence). The CDR3 extends over 13 amino acids. V shed 8 bases and J 3 bases; nucleotides not matched to a gene: 4.

This rearrangement joins TRBV15 to TRBJ2-7; 7 bases match TRBD2. Looked up from germline, CDR1 is LNHNV and CDR2 is YYDKDF (reference sequence). J lost 2 bases, V lost 1 base, and 2 bases had no gene match. The CDR3 length is 14 residues. The CDR3 region is CATSRASGAYEQYF. DNA for the CDR3: TGTGCCACCAGCAGAGCTAGCGGAGCCTACGAGCAGTACTTC.

The J gene is TRBJ2-7, the V gene TRBV30, with TRBD2 matching 7 bases. V was clipped by 7 bases and J by 13 bases; unmatched bases: 10. CDR3 size: 10 residues. Germline V gene lookup returns CDR1 GTSNPN and CDR2 SVGIG (reference sequence). The CDR3 nucleotides are TGTGCCTCACAATCCGCGGGGGTTTACTTC. It encodes CASQSAGVYF.

This clone was seen a single time. The chain couples TRBV28 to TRBJ1-5, with unresolved D. This CDR3 region has 16 residues. Trimming stripped 4 bases from V and 3 bases from J, with 16 bases between. Per germline, CDR1 MDHEN and CDR2 SYDVKM. The CDR3, as DNA: TGTGCCAGCAGTTCCCCCGGGGAGGGCGACAATCAGCCCCAGCATTTT. Translation: CASSSPGEGDNQPQHF.

The chain combines TRBV19 with TRBJ1-1; 7 bases are shared with TRBD1. CDR3 length: 13 residues. Germline V gene sequence: CDR1 LNHDA, CDR2 SQIVND (reference sequence). Trimming removed 3 bases from V and 5 bases from J; junction bases left unmatched: 3. The CDR3, as DNA: TGTGCCAGTAGTATGAGGGGGCATACTGAAGCTTTCTTT. Protein sequence: CASSMRGHTEAFF.

The chain has TRBV6-5 and TRBJ2-7, with TRBD2 matching 12 bases. V shed 5 bases and J 12 bases; nucleotides not matched to a gene: 14. The CDR3 extends over 15 amino acids. Germline V gene sequence: CDR1 MNHEY, CDR2 SVGAGI. CDR3 protein: CASSVRATSGGAWYF. DNA for the CDR3: TGTGCCAGCAGTGTCCGAGCGACTAGCGGGGGAGCTTGGTACTTC.

V usage is TRBV7-9 and J usage is TRBJ2-7; D is undetermined. This CDR3 is 14 amino acids long. In germline, CDR1 is SEHNR, CDR2 FQNEAQ (reference sequence). V was cut by 5 bases and J by 5 bases, with 16 bases left in between. CDR3 nucleotide sequence: TGTGCCAGCAGCATAGGCCCCACACATAACGAGCAGTACTTC. Amino acid sequence: CASSIGPTHNEQYF.

The chain employs TRBV27 and TRBJ1-1; D gene ambiguous. V lost 5 bases to trimming and J lost 0 bases, with 7 bases between them. The CDR3 loop spans 13 amino acids. Germline CDR1 is MNHEY and CDR2 is SMNVEV (reference sequence). The CDR3 DNA is TGTGCCAGCAGTCCTCAGGTGAACACTGAAGCTTTCTTT. Amino acids: CASSPQVNTEAFF.

This chain connects TRBV19 to TRBJ2-1, with D perhaps TRBD1 or TRBD2 (5 bases each). The CDR3 has 14 residues. Trimming took 5 bases from V and 4 from J, leaving 12 bases between them. CDR1 is LNHDA, CDR2 SQIVND, per germline (reference sequence). The CDR3 reads CASSEGRKYNEQFF. In nucleotides, the CDR3 is TGTGCCAGTAGTGAGGGACGGAAATACAATGAGCAGTTCTTC.

The chain couples TRBV6-6 to TRBJ2-7; no firm D call. V was cut by 5 bases and J by 4 bases, with 6 bases left in between. The CDR3 totals 11 residues. CDR1 and CDR2 from the germline V gene are MNHNY and SVGAGI (reference sequence). The CDR3 here is CASSPRYEQYF. Here the CDR3 DNA reads TGTGCCAGCAGTCCTAGATACGAGCAGTACTTC.

This sequence joins TRBV7-2 and TRBJ2-1; D possibly corresponds to TRBD2 (5 bases). Germline V gene sequence: CDR1 SGHTA, CDR2 FQGNSA. There are 13 residues in the CDR3. Trimming cost V 3 bases and J 6 bases, with 9 bases left between them. Here the CDR3 reads CASSLASLNEQFF. The DNA of the CDR3 is TGTGCCAGCAGCTTGGCTAGCCTCAATGAGCAGTTCTTC.

As concerns this clone: Other DNA sequences in this sample translate to the same CDR3. V and J are TRBV9 and TRBJ2-7, with TRBD1 matching 9 bases. Germline-derived CDR1 and CDR2 are SGDLS and YYNGEE. CDR3 size: 14 residues. J was trimmed by 3 bases and V by 2 bases; bases with no gene match: 3. This CDR3 is CASSVTGQGYEQYF. The CDR3 coding sequence is TGTGCCAGCAGCGTTACGGGACAGGGCTACGAGCAGTACTTC.

This rearrangement joins TRBV30 to TRBJ2-7; a weak D match, TRBD2 (5 bases). CDR1 is GTSNPN, CDR2 SVGIG, per germline (reference sequence). The CDR3 contains 13 residues. V lost 2 bases, J lost 4 bases, and 12 bases lay in between. Written as DNA, the CDR3 is TGTGCCTGGAGTCCCGGGGAATCTTACGAGCAGTACTTC. Translation: CAWSPGESYEQYF.

The chain uses TRBV2 and TRBJ2-3, with 7 bases matching TRBD1. After removal of 6 bases from V and 10 bases from J, the junction contained 7 bases not matched to a gene. In germline, CDR1 is SNHLY, CDR2 FYNNEI. The CDR3 has 12 residues. CDR3 amino acids: CASRDDRVPQYF. The DNA of the CDR3 is TGTGCCAGCAGAGACGACAGGGTGCCGCAGTATTTT.

This sequence joins TRBV19 and TRBJ2-2; D gene uncertain. Deletions cut 6 bases from V and 1 base from J, with 24 bases between. This CDR3 is 19 amino acids long. Germline V CDR1 and CDR2: LNHDA, SQIVND (reference sequence). CDR3 coding DNA: TGTGCCAGTAGCCCTTCGCCGGCCAGGATCTCGAAGAACACCGGGGAGCTGTTTTTT. Translated: CASSPSPARISKNTGELFF.

The genes are TRBV7-6 and TRBJ2-7; D may match TRBD1 or TRBD2 (5 bases each). Germline-derived CDR1 and CDR2 are SGHVS and FNYEAQ. The CDR3 consists of 15 residues. Trimming left V 1 base short and J 3 bases short, with 13 bases between. The CDR3 DNA follows: TGTGCCAGCAGCTTAGGGGACCAAGGGTACTACGAGCAGTACTTC. It translates to CASSLGDQGYYEQYF. The variable domain in full, completed from reference TRBV7-6 and TRBJ2-7, reads GAGVSQSPRYKVTKRGQDVALRCDPISGHVSLYWYRQALGQGPEFLTYFNYEAQQDKSGLPNDRFSAERPEGSISTLTIQRTEQRDSAMYRCASSLGDQGYYEQYFGPGTRLTVT.

The CDR3 DNA reads TGTGCCAGCCGAAACCTACAGGGGCGGAACACTGAAGCTTTCTTT. Its translation is CASRNLQGRNTEAFF. The genes are TRBV18 and TRBJ1-1; 7 nucleotides match TRBD1. J lost 1 base, V lost 8 bases, and 10 bases had no gene match. Germline CDR1 and CDR2: KGHSH and LQKENI. The CDR3 spans 15 residues. Full variable domain (outside the CDR3, taken from reference TRBV18 and TRBJ1-1): NAGVMQNPRHLVRRRGQEARLRCSPMKGHSHVYWYRQLPEEGLKFMVYLQKENIIDESGMPKERFSAEFPKEGPSILRIQQVVRGDSAAYFCASRNLQGRNTEAFFGQGTRLTVV.

The CDR3 coding sequence is TGTGCCAGCAGCTCCCAGGGGGGTCTCAGGACCTACGAGCAGTACTTC. Protein product: CASSSQGGLRTYEQYF. The V and J genes are TRBV5-4 and TRBJ2-7; possible D gene TRBD1, 7 bases. This CDR3 has 16 amino acids. Germline V gene sequence: CDR1 SGHNT, CDR2 YYREEE (reference sequence). Between the trimmed V and J ends, which lost 3 bases and 2 bases, there was a span of 18 bases.